This TCR beta chain originates from a study of blood T cell repertoires in COVID-19. Whole-study context: PBMCs, B-cell-depleted T cells, or T cells were the source of the cDNA or gDNA that made up the material.

Authors' analysis steps: By means of reference gene primer amplification, nucleated cell counts were estimated. Here immunoSEQ multiplex PCR was the method, and the copy in TCRdb shows in-frame clones only, minus some. V, J and clone size derive from that table, while D and trimming were established from the DNA sequence. The sample includes 25,000 to 30,000 clones, about nine tenths of them seen just once. The specimen was peripheral blood. This sequence originates from a man aged 50-59 years with active COVID-19.

CDR3 sequence: CASSLPRQGPYGYTF. DNA of the CDR3: TGTGCCAGCAGTTTGCCAAGACAGGGACCCTATGGCTACACCTTC. The chain combines TRBV28 with TRBJ1-2, with TRBD1 matching 7 bases. Germline CDR1 MDHEN, CDR2 SYDVKM. The CDR3 length is 15 residues. Trimming removed 3 bases from V and 4 bases from J; junction bases left unmatched: 8.